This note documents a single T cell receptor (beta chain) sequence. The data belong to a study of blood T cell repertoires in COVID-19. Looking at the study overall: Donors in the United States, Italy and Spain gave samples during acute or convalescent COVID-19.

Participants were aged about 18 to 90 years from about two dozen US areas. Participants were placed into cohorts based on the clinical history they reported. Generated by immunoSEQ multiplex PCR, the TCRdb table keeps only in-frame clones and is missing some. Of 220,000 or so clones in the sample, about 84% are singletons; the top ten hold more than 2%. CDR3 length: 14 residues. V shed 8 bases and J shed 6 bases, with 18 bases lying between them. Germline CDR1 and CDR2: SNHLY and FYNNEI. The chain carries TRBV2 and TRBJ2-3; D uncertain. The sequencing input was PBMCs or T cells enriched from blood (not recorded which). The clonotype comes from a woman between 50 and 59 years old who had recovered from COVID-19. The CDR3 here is CASGYLVISDTQYF. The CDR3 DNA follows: TGTGCCAGCGGCTACCTAGTTATTTCGGATACGCAGTATTTT.